This TCR beta chain was captured in a study of shared clonotypes between healthy human individuals. Clones were read by immunoSEQ multiplex PCR, and TCRdb kept only the in-frame ones, dropping some. Of about 1 million clones in the sample, around 74% were seen once. The V gene lost 6 bases and the J gene lost 1 base, with 11 bases spanning the gap. The CDR3 runs to 13 residues. Germline V gene lookup returns CDR1 SQVTM and CDR2 ANQGSEA. The rearrangement uses TRBV29-1 and TRBJ2-3; D gene unclear. The TCR sequence derives from a man aged 18 to 29 in good health. The sequencing input was memory CD4+ T cells sorted from blood. Subset reported: CD45RA-negative fraction. CDR3 in amino acids: CSVDGPGTDTQYF. In nucleotides, the CDR3 is TGCAGCGTCGACGGTCCTGGCACAGATACGCAGTATTTT.